This T cell receptor beta chain was obtained from a study of T cells in Graves' hyperthyroidism and ophthalmopathy. Study results and caveats: Before onset, by a median of approximately 6.2 months, the model predicted ophthalmopathy.

A patient was excluded if there was uncontrolled infection, other autoimmune disease, pregnancy or lactation. Ahead of any ophthalmopathy symptoms, the blood sample was obtained at the first diagnosis of hyperthyroidism. Researchers amplified the TCR beta CDR3 regions from RNA transcripts. First-round RT-PCR targeting the TCR CDR3 was performed with the HTBI primer set. TCRdb analysed the multiplex PCR reads with MiXCR anew, one entry per CDR3 protein. The sample holds under 200,000 distinct CDR3 sequences, over 7.5% seen once. CDR3 length: 15 amino acids. With 2 bases clipped from V and 1 base from J, the junction kept 7 bases outside the gene matches. CDR1 is GTSNPN and CDR2 is SVGIG in the germline V gene (reference sequence). This clonotype showed up many times. Antigen: not known.

This clonotype originated in a woman aged 18-29 years with Graves' hyperthyroidism that later progressed to Graves' ophthalmopathy. The chain carries TRBV30 and TRBJ2-7; 8 bases align to TRBD1. Sequenced sample: blood. The CDR3 loop is CAWSSGQGISYEQYF. CDR3 in DNA: TGTGCCTGGAGTTCTGGACAGGGAATTTCCTACGAGCAGTACTTC.